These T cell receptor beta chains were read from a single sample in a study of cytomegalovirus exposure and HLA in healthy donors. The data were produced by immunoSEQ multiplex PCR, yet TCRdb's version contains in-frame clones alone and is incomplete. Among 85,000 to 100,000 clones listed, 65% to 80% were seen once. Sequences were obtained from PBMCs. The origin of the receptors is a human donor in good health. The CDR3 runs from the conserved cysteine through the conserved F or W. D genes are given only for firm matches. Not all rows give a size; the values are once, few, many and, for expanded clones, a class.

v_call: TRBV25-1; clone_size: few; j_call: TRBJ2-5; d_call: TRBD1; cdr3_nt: TGTGCCAGCAGTGCCGGGACAGTGACCGAGACCCAGTACTTC; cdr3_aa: CASSAGTVTETQYF
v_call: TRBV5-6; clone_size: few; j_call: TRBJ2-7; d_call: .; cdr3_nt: TGTGCCAGCAGCTTGCGGGGTAACTCCTACGAGCAGTACTTC; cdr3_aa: CASSLRGNSYEQYF
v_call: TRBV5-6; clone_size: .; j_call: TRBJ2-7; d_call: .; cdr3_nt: TGTGCCAGCAGCTCGGGAGTTCGCGAGCAGTACTTC; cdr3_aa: CASSSGVREQYF
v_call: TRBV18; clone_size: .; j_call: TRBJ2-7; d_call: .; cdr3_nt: TGTGCCAGCTCAGACCAGGCCTACTACGAGCAGTACTTC; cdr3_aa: CASSDQAYYEQYF
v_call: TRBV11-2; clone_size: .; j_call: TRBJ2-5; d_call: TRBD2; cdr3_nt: TGTGCCAGCAGCCCAAGGGGACTAGTCCAAGAGACCCAGTACTTC; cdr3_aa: CASSPRGLVQETQYF
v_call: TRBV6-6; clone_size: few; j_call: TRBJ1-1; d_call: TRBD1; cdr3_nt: TGTGCCAGCAGTCAAACTTGGACAGGGGTGGACACTGAAGCTTTCTTT; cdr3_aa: CASSQTWTGVDTEAFF
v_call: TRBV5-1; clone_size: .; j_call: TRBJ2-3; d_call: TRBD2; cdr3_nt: TGCGCCAGCAGCCTGCGGGGGACCAGCACAGATACGCAGTATTTT; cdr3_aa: CASSLRGTSTDTQYF
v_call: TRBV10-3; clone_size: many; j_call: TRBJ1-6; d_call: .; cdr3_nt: TGTGCCATCAGTCCCGGGACACCTAATTCACCCCTCCACTTT; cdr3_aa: CAISPGTPNSPLHF
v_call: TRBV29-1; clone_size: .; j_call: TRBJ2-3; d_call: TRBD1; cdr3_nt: TGCAGCGCCACCACCGGGACAGCGAGCACAGATACGCAGTATTTT; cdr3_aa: CSATTGTASTDTQYF
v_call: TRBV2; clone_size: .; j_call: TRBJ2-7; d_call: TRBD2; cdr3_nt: TGTGCCAGCAACTCCATGGGACTAGCGGGGCCCCACTCCTACGAGCAGTACTTC; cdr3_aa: CASNSMGLAGPHSYEQYF
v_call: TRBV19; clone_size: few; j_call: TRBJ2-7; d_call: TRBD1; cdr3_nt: TGTGCCAGTAGTGTCACCGGGACAGGGGTCTACGAGCAGTACTTC; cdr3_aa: CASSVTGTGVYEQYF
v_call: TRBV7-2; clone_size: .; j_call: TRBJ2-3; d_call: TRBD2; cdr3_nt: TGTGCCAGCAGCTCAAGCGGGGCTAGCACAGATACGCAGTATTTT; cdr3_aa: CASSSSGASTDTQYF
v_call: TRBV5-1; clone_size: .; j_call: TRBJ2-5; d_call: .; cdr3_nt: TGCGCCAGCAGCCTACTCCCCGGGAGCCAAGAGACCCAGTACTTC; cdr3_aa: CASSLLPGSQETQYF
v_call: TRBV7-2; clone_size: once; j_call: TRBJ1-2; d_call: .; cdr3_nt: TGTGCCAGCAGCTTACTGCGGGGGAACTATGGCTACACCTTC; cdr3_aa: CASSLLRGNYGYTF
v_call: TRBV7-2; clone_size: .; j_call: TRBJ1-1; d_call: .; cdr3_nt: TGTGCCAGCAGCTTACTTGGCTTGAACACTGAAGCTTTCTTT; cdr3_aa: CASSLLGLNTEAFF
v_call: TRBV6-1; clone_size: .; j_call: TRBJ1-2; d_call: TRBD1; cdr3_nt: TGTGCCACTTCGGCATCAGGGGGCCTAGGCTACACCTTC; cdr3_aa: CATSASGGLGYTF
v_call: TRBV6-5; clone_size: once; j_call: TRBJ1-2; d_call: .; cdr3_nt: TGTGCCAGCAGTCCCGCGCCGCTACAGGGCTCTGGCTACACCTTC; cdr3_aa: CASSPAPLQGSGYTF
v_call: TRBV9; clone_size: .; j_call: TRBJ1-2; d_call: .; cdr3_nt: TGTGCCAGCAGGCGGACTGGGATGGGTGGCTACACCTTC; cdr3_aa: CASRRTGMGGYTF
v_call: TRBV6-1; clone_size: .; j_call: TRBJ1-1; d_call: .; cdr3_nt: TGTGCCAGCAGACGGGGGTCCACTGAAGCTTTCTTT; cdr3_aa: CASRRGSTEAFF
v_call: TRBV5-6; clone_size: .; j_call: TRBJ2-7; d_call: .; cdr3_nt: TGTGCCAGCAGCCCAGCGGACAGAGCCGACGGCTACGAGCAGTACTTC; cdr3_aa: CASSPADRADGYEQYF
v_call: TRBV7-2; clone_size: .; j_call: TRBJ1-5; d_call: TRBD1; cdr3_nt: TGTGCCAGCAGTCCGGCAGGGGGGAACAATCAGCCCCAGCATTTT; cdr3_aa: CASSPAGGNNQPQHF
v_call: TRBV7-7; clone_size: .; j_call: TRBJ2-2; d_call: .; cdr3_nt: TGTGCCAGCAGCTTCAACAGGGTCACCGGGGAGCTGTTTTTT; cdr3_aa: CASSFNRVTGELFF
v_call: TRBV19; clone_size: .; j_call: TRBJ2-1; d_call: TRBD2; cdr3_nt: TGTGCCAGTAGTACCTCAGGGACTAGCGGGCACAATGAGCAGTTCTTC; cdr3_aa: CASSTSGTSGHNEQFF
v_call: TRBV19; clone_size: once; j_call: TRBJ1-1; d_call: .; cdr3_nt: TGTGCCAGTAGCCTAAACCCGGGTGAAGCTTTCTTT; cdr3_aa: CASSLNPGEAFF
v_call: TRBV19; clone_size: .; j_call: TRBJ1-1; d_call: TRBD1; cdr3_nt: TGTGCCAGTAGTACCAACGGACAGGGGAACACTGAAGCTTTCTTT; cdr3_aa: CASSTNGQGNTEAFF
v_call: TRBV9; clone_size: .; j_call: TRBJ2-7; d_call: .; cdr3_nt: TGTGCCAGCAGTATGGACTCCAACTCCTACGAGCAGTACTTC; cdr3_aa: CASSMDSNSYEQYF
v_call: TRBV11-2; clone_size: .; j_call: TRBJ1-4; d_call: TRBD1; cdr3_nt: TGTGCCAGCAGCTTTAACTTGCAGGGACAGCGGAGGAGCGAAAAACTGTTTTTT; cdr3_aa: CASSFNLQGQRRSEKLFF
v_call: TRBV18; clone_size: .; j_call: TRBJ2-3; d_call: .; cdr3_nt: TGTGCCAGCTCACCACCGCAGCGGTTGTACACAGATACGCAGTATTTT; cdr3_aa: CASSPPQRLYTDTQYF
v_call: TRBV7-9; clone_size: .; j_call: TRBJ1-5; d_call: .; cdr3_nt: TGTGCCAGCAGCCTCGGAACAGGGTTATGGAATCAGCCCCAGCATTTT; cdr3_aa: CASSLGTGLWNQPQHF
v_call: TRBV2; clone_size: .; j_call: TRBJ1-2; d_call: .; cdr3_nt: TGTGCCAGCAGTGAAGGATGGGGCATCGACTATGGCTACACCTTC; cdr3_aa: CASSEGWGIDYGYTF
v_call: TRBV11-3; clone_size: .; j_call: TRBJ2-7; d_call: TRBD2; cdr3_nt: TGTGCCAGCAGCCCCCTGGCGGGGGGGAGCTCCTACGAGCAGTACTTC; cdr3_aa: CASSPLAGGSSYEQYF
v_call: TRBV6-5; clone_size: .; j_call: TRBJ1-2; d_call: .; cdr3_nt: TGTGCCAGCGCAGACAAGACTAACTATGGCTACACCTTC; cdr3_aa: CASADKTNYGYTF
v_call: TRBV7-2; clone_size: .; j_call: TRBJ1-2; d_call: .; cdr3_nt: TGTGCCAGCAGCTACAGGGAGGGACATGGCTACACCTTC; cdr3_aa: CASSYREGHGYTF
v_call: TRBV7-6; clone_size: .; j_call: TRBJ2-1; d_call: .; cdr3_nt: TGTGCCAGCAGCTCGGGAACCAGCTCCTACAATGAGCAGTTCTTC; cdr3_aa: CASSSGTSSYNEQFF
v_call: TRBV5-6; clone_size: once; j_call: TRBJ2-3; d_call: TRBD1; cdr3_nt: TGTGCCAGCAGCCTTCTGGACAGGGTCCCAGATACGCAGTATTTT; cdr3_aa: CASSLLDRVPDTQYF
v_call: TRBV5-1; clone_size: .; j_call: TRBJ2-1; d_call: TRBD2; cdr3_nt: TGCGCCAGCAGCCGGACTAGCGGGAACTACCTTGACAATGAGCAGTTCTTC; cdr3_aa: CASSRTSGNYLDNEQFF
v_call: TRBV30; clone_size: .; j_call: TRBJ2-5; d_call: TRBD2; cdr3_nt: TGTGCCTGGACATCGGGACTAGGTCAAGAGACCCAGTACTTC; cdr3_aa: CAWTSGLGQETQYF
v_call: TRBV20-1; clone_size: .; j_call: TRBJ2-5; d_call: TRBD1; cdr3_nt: TGCAGTGCAACAGGGGAAGAGACCCAGTACTTC; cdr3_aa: CSATGEETQYF
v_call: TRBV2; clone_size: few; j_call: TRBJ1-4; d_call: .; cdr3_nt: TGTGCCAGCAGTGAGGAGGCTGCCCTAAGTGAAAAACTGTTTTTT; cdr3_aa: CASSEEAALSEKLFF
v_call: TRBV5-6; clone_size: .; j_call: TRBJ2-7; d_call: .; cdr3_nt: TGTGCCAGCAGCTTGCCTACGGGGACCTACGAGCAGTACTTC; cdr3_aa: CASSLPTGTYEQYF
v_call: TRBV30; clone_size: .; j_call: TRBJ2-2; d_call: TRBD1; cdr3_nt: TGTGCCTGGAGCAGGGGGCGTTATACCGGGGAGCTGTTTTTT; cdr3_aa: CAWSRGRYTGELFF
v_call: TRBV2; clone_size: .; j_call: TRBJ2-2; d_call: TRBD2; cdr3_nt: TGTGCCAGCTCGAAGGGACCCGGGGGGAGCCCCGGGGAGCTGTTTTTT; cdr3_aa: CASSKGPGGSPGELFF
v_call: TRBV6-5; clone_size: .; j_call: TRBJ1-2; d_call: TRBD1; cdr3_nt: TGTGCCAGCAGTCGAATACAGGGGGCAAGTGGCTACACCTTC; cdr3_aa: CASSRIQGASGYTF
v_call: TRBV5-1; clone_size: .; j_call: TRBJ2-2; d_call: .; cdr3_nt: TGCGCCAGCAGCTTGACGGGACAGAACACCGGGGAGCTGTTTTTT; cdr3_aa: CASSLTGQNTGELFF
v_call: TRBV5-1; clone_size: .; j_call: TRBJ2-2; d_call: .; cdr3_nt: TGCGCCAGCAGCCGGGACTCGACCGGGGAGCTGTTTTTT; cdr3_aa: CASSRDSTGELFF
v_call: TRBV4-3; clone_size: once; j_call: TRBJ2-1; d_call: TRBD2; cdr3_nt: TGCGCCAGCAGCCAAACTAGCGGGAGAGGGGATGAGCAGTTCTTC; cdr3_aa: CASSQTSGRGDEQFF
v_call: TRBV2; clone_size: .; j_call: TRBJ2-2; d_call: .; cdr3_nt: TGTGCCAGCAGTGATCGCCAGGGTAACACCGGGGAGCTGTTTTTT; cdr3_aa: CASSDRQGNTGELFF
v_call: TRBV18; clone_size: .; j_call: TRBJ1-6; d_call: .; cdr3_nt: TGTGCCAGCTCACCATTATCGCCCGGACAGAATTCACCCCTCCACTTT; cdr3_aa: CASSPLSPGQNSPLHF
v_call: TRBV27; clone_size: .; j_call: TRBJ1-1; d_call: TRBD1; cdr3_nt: TGTGCCAGCAGTTTAGACAGGGTCAACACTGAAGCTTTCTTT; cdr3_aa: CASSLDRVNTEAFF
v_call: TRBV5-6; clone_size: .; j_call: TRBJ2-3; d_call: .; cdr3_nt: TGTGCCAGCAGCTTGGTCAGGGTGGAAGATACGCAGTATTTT; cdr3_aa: CASSLVRVEDTQYF
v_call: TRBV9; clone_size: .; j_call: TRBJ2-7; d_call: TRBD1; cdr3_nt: TGTGCCAGCAGCACCGGGACAGGGAGGCCTCAGTACTTC; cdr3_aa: CASSTGTGRPQYF
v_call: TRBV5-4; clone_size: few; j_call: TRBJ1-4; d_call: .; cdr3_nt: TGTGCCAGCCAGGGGCGAGATGAAAAACTGTTTTTT; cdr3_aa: CASQGRDEKLFF
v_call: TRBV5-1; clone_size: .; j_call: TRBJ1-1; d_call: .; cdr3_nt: TGCGCCAGCAGCTTTAGGGGTTCGGACACTGAAGCTTTCTTT; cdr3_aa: CASSFRGSDTEAFF
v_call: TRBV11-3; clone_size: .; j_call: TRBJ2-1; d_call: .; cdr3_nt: TGTGCCAGCAGCTTCGGGTCAGGGAAGATCAATGAGCAGTTCTTC; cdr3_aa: CASSFGSGKINEQFF